This is a list of T cell receptor beta chains from one sample in a study of cytomegalovirus exposure and HLA in healthy donors. Profiled with immunoSEQ multiplex PCR; TCRdb holds only in-frame clones, not every one. The sample holds about 130,000 clones; roughly 78% are singletons and the top ten take roughly 2.4%. Sequenced material: PBMCs. All receptors derive from a man aged 25-45 years in good health and CMV-seronegative. The CDR3 runs from the conserved cysteine through the conserved F or W. D genes are given only for firm matches. Rows give clone size only sometimes, using once, few, many, or a class for an expanded clone.

J gene | clone size | V gene | D gene | CDR3 protein | CDR3 DNA
TRBJ1-1 | . | TRBV2 | TRBD1 | CASSFDRGKAFF | TGTGCCAGCAGTTTCGACAGGGGGAAAGCTTTCTTT
TRBJ1-5 | . | TRBV10-3 | . | CAISGGTDQPQHF | TGTGCCATCAGTGGGGGGACTGATCAGCCCCAGCATTTT
TRBJ2-3 | . | TRBV7-2 | TRBD2 | CASSSETSGSWGDTQYF | TGTGCCAGCAGCTCCGAGACTAGCGGGAGTTGGGGAGATACGCAGTATTTT
TRBJ1-5 | once | TRBV7-2 | TRBD1 | CASSLMTGAWQPQHF | TGTGCCAGCAGCTTGATGACAGGGGCCTGGCAGCCCCAGCATTTT
TRBJ2-5 | . | TRBV5-6 | TRBD2 | CASSTGTTQKQYF | TGTGCCAGCAGTACCGGGACTACCCAAAAGCAGTACTTC
TRBJ2-5 | . | TRBV5-1 | . | CASSLRGLQETQYF | TGCGCCAGCAGCTTGCGAGGTCTCCAAGAGACCCAGTACTTC
TRBJ2-7 | . | TRBV27 | TRBD1 | CASSGPGQTYEQYF | TGTGCCAGCAGTGGACCGGGACAGACCTACGAGCAGTACTTC
TRBJ2-2 | . | TRBV5-6 | TRBD1 | CASSLGLLQGAGTGELFF | TGTGCCAGCAGCTTGGGCCTCTTACAGGGGGCGGGAACCGGGGAGCTGTTTTTT
TRBJ1-1 | . | TRBV6-5 | . | CASTSRQTGQPEAFF | TGTGCCAGCACCAGCAGGCAAACAGGGCAGCCTGAAGCTTTCTTT
TRBJ2-1 | . | TRBV7-3 | TRBD2 | CASSPLADNEQFF | TGTGCCAGCAGCCCTCTAGCGGACAATGAGCAGTTCTTC
TRBJ2-3 | . | TRBV6-5 | . | CASIGGPGTDTQYF | TGTGCCAGCATTGGAGGGCCCGGCACAGATACGCAGTATTTT
TRBJ2-7 | once | TRBV7-2 | . | CASSLNPTYEQYF | TGTGCCAGCAGCTTAAACCCGACTTACGAGCAGTACTTC
TRBJ2-5 | few | TRBV2 | TRBD1 | CASSGGTGRSPQYF | TGTGCCAGCAGTGGGGGGACAGGGAGGTCTCCCCAGTACTTC
TRBJ2-7 | . | TRBV6-5 | . | CASSLGGEQYF | TGTGCCAGCAGTCTAGGGGGAGAGCAGTACTTC
TRBJ2-7 | . | TRBV7-2 | . | CASSLGQPYEQYF | TGTGCCAGCAGCCTCGGACAGCCCTACGAGCAGTACTTC
TRBJ2-7 | once | TRBV20-1 | . | CSARRLAWDSF | TGCAGTGCTAGGAGATTGGCCTGGGACTCTTTC
TRBJ1-1 | . | TRBV29-1 | . | CSVARTENTEAFF | TGCAGCGTGGCCAGAACAGAAAACACTGAAGCTTTCTTT
TRBJ2-1 | . | TRBV7-2 | . | CASSLGSLGNEQFF | TGTGCCAGCAGCTTAGGCTCACTAGGGAATGAGCAGTTCTTC
TRBJ2-6 | . | TRBV2 | TRBD1 | CASSPLNSGGWANVLAF | TGTGCCAGCAGTCCCCTCAATTCAGGGGGTTGGGCCAACGTCCTGGCTTTC
TRBJ2-2 | . | TRBV5-1 | TRBD2 | CASYSGRGTGELFF | TGCGCCAGCTATAGCGGGAGAGGGACCGGGGAGCTGTTTTTT
TRBJ2-7 | . | TRBV30 | . | CAWSVGLSYEQYF | TGTGCCTGGAGTGTCGGACTATCCTACGAGCAGTACTTC
TRBJ1-5 | . | TRBV28 | . | CASSLRVPNQPQNF | TGTGCCAGCAGTTTACGGGTTCCGAATCAGCCCCAGAATTTT
TRBJ2-7 | . | TRBV4-3 | TRBD1 | CASSQVWGTGGYEQYF | TGCGCCAGCAGCCAAGTTTGGGGGACAGGGGGCTACGAGCAGTACTTC
TRBJ2-7 | . | TRBV6-1 | TRBD1 | CASTQTGLGSDEQYF | TGTGCCAGCACCCAGACAGGGCTTGGGAGCGACGAGCAGTACTTC
TRBJ2-1 | . | TRBV5-4 | . | CASSPTAGGQFF | TGTGCCAGCAGCCCCACGGCCGGGGGGCAGTTCTTC
TRBJ2-7 | . | TRBV5-6 | TRBD1 | CASSPGTGPSYEQYF | TGTGCCAGCAGCCCTGGGACAGGACCATCCTACGAGCAGTACTTC
TRBJ2-5 | once | TRBV14 | . | CASSQDFGRGLPGQETQYF | TGTGCCAGCAGCCAAGATTTTGGACGAGGACTCCCGGGCCAAGAGACCCAGTACTTC
TRBJ2-1 | . | TRBV13 | TRBD2 | CASSPGLAGPNEQFF | TGTGCCAGCAGCCCCGGACTAGCGGGACCCAATGAGCAGTTCTTC
TRBJ2-3 | . | TRBV10-2 | . | CASSREWTDTQYF | TGCGCCAGCAGTCGCGAATGGACAGATACGCAGTATTTT
TRBJ2-7 | . | TRBV7-8 | . | CASSLASSYEQYF | TGTGCCAGCAGCTTAGCCAGCTCCTACGAGCAGTACTTC
TRBJ1-1 | . | TRBV12-5 | TRBD1 | CASGLVQGAGTAEAFF | TGTGCTAGTGGTTTGGTACAGGGGGCAGGTACCGCTGAAGCTTTCTTT
TRBJ2-7 | . | TRBV5-5 | TRBD1 | CASSLAGTGVYEQYF | TGTGCCAGCAGCTTGGCCGGGACAGGGGTCTACGAGCAGTACTTC
TRBJ1-1 | . | TRBV2 | TRBD1 | CASSGGTGAVAFF | TGTGCCAGCAGTGGAGGGACAGGGGCTGTAGCTTTCTTT
TRBJ1-3 | . | TRBV6-5 | TRBD1 | CASRKQGSSGNTIYF | TGTGCCAGCAGGAAACAGGGGAGCTCTGGAAACACCATATATTTT
TRBJ2-7 | . | TRBV2 | . | CASSDGKGAYEQYF | TGTGCCAGCAGTGATGGGAAGGGGGCCTACGAGCAGTACTTC
TRBJ2-1 | few | TRBV14 | TRBD2 | CASSLAGDYNEQFF | TGTGCCAGCAGCCTAGCGGGGGACTACAATGAGCAGTTCTTC
TRBJ2-6 | . | TRBV9 | . | CASSETNQGSGANVLTF | TGTGCCAGCAGCGAGACAAACCAGGGTTCCGGGGCCAACGTCCTGACTTTC
TRBJ1-1 | once | TRBV28 | TRBD1 | CASSLHTGGTEAFF | TGTGCCAGCAGTTTACATACAGGGGGCACTGAAGCTTTCTTT
TRBJ2-3 | . | TRBV6-5 | TRBD2 | CASSYQTSGRDTQYF | TGTGCCAGCAGTTACCAGACTAGCGGGAGGGATACGCAGTATTTT
TRBJ1-6 | . | TRBV27 | TRBD1 | CASSLTDRGLYNSPLHF | TGTGCCAGCAGTCTAACAGACAGGGGGCTGTATAATTCACCCCTCCACTTT
TRBJ1-6 | . | TRBV4-1 | . | CASSQGGGPYSPLHF | TGCGCCAGCAGCCAAGGCGGGGGGCCGTATTCACCCCTCCACTTT
TRBJ2-1 | . | TRBV13 | TRBD2 | CASSLLAGVGDEQFF | TGTGCCAGCAGCTTGCTAGCGGGAGTAGGAGATGAGCAGTTCTTC
TRBJ2-1 | . | TRBV2 | . | CASSRDNYNEQFF | TGTGCCAGCAGCCGGGACAACTACAATGAGCAGTTCTTC
TRBJ2-5 | . | TRBV13 | . | CASSRSNLETQYF | TGTGCCAGCAGCAGGAGCAACCTAGAGACCCAGTACTTC
TRBJ2-5 | . | TRBV19 | TRBD2 | CASSRTSGRQETQYF | TGTGCCAGTAGCCGGACTAGCGGGAGGCAAGAGACCCAGTACTTC
TRBJ1-5 | . | TRBV5-1 | . | CASSLDPGDNQPQHF | TGCGCCAGCAGCTTGGATCCAGGGGACAATCAGCCCCAGCATTTT
TRBJ2-1 | . | TRBV11-1 | TRBD2 | CASSLGLADNEQFF | TGTGCCAGCAGCCTGGGACTAGCGGACAATGAGCAGTTCTTC
TRBJ2-7 | . | TRBV27 | . | CAISGGSEQYF | TGTGCCATCTCAGGGGGGTCCGAGCAGTACTTC
TRBJ2-7 | . | TRBV4-2 | TRBD2 | CASSLTSGKDEQYF | TGTGCCAGCAGCCTTACTAGCGGGAAAGACGAGCAGTACTTC
TRBJ2-2 | . | TRBV27 | TRBD2 | CASSFSGRGYTGELFF | TGTGCCAGCAGTTTTAGCGGGAGAGGCTACACCGGGGAGCTGTTTTTT